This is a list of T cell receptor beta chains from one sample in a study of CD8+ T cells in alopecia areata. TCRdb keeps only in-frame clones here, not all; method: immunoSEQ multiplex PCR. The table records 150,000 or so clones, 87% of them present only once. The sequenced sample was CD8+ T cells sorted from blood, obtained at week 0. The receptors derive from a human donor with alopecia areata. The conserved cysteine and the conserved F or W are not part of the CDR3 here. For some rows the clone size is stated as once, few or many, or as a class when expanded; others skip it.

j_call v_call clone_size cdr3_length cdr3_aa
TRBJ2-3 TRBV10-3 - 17 AISDSGREGPTGADTQY
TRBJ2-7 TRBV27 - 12 ASSLLAGVYEQY
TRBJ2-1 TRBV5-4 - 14 ASSLVGLGILNEQF
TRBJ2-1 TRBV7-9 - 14 ASSLGLAGLYNEQF
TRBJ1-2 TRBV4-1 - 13 ASSQDATTNYGYT
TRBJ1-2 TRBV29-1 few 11 SVEDRGEYGYT
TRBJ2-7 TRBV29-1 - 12 SVKDPGVKYEQY
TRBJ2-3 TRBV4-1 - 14 ASSLSSGSVLDTQY
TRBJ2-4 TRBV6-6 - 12 ASSSTRGADIQY
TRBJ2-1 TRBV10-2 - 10 ASSDLDNEQF
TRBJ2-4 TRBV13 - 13 ASSSPSGPSNIQY
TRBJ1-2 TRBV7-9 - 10 AGSGRDYGYT
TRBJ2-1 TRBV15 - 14 ATSRVGDRGRNEQF
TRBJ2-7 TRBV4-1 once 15 ASSQDYVWDHSYEQY
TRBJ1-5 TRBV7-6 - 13 ASSLGGGIGQPQH
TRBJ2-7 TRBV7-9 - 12 ASSPPPGVKEQY
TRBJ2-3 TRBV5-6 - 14 ASSLGLALNTDTQY
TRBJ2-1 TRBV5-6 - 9 ASSLQGSQF
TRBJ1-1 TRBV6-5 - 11 ASSSRYDTEAF
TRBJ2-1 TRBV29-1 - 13 SVEDWGLAYNEQF
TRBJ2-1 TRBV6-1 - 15 ASSGVEGVSSYNEQF
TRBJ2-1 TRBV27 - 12 ASKGASGRNEQF
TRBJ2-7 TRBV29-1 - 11 SVEGQSSYEQY
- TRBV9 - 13 ASSVGTGGSYEQY
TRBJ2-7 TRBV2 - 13 ASLDPGDRDHEQY
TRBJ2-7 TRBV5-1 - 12 ASSLWDTSYEQY
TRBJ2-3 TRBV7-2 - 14 ASSWTSGGATDTQY
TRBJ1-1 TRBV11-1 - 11 ASSLGQNTEAF
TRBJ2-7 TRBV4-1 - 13 ASTLSPLSSYEQY
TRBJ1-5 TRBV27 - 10 ASSSGGQPQH
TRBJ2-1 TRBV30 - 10 AWSVRELEQF
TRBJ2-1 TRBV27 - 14 ASSPFTSGSYNEQF
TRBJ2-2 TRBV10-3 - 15 AISDPCVRDKTGELF
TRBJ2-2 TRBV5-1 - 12 ASSLQGTTGELF
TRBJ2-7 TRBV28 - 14 ASSSFPGTGGDEQY
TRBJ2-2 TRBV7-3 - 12 ASSLRTNTGELF
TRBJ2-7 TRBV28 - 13 ASSLAVGGFNEQY
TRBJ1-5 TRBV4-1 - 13 ASSQDRGDSQPQH
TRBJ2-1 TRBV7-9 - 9 ASSLGGEQF
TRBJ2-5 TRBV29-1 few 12 SVTGTGVGETQY
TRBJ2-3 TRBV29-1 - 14 SVAELAGDYTDTQY
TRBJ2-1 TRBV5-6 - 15 ASSLFSSLAGYNEQF
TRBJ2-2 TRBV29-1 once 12 SAVLTGITGELF
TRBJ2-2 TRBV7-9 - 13 ASSSDGQNTGELF
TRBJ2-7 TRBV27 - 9 ASSDGVEQY
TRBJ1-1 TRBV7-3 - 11 ASSWGLGTEAF
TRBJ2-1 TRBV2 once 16 ASSEASGAVGRYNEQF
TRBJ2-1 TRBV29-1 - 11 SVEDPRGHEQF
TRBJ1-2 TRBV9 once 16 ASNRNPGSYLVNYGYT
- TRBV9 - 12 ASSATGSDHEQY
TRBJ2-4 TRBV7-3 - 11 ASSEPDRDIQY
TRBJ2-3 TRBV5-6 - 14 ASSPGDASLGDTQY
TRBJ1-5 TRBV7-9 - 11 ASSLAGDQPQH
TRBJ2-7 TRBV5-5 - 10 ASSWEGYEQY
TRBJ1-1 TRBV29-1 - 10 SALSGLPEAF